These 30 T cell receptor beta chains were all obtained from the same sample, sequenced in a study of blood T cell repertoires in COVID-19. Method: immunoSEQ multiplex PCR; TCRdb's copy keeps in-frame clones and lacks some. In the table there are 200,000 to 250,000 clones, approximately 90% of which are singletons. The sample was peripheral blood. The receptors derive from a woman aged 40 to 50 who had recovered from COVID-19.

The V gene is TRBV19, the J gene TRBJ2-4, with 12 bases fitting TRBD1. CDR1 LNHDA and CDR2 SQIVND come from the germline V gene (reference sequence). This CDR3 has 15 amino acids. Trimming removed 7 bases from V and 5 bases from J; junction bases left unmatched: 6. CDR3 DNA: TGTGCCAGTACCCCCGGGACAGGGGGCGAAAACATTCAGTACTTC. Translating gives CASTPGTGGENIQYF.

The rearrangement joins TRBV27 to TRBJ2-7, with 8 nucleotides matching TRBD1. The CDR3 is made up of 17 amino acids. The germline CDR1 and CDR2 sequences are MNHEY and SMNVEV (reference sequence). J was trimmed by 0 bases and V by 5 bases; bases with no gene match: 12. CDR3 protein: CASSAPSGTGSSYEQYF. The CDR3 DNA reads TGTGCCAGCAGTGCACCCTCCGGGACAGGATCCTCCTACGAGCAGTACTTC.

On this clone: Other DNA sequences of this sample code for an identical CDR3. The chain uses TRBV7-2 and TRBJ2-7, with D possibly TRBD2 on 6 matching bases. The V end was cut by 1 base, the J end by 2 bases, with 12 bases between. Germline-derived CDR1 and CDR2 are SGHTA and FQGNSA. The CDR3 length is 15 residues. The CDR3, as DNA: TGTGCCAGCAGCTTAGAATCCGGGGGAACCTACGAGCAGTACTTC. This gives the protein CASSLESGGTYEQYF.

The V call is TRBV27, the J call TRBJ2-7; 10 bases match TRBD1. The CDR3 spans 17 residues. V gave up 6 bases and J gave up 0 bases; unmatched junction bases: 11. CDR1 MNHEY and CDR2 SMNVEV come from the germline V gene (reference sequence). CDR3 protein: CASRPQYGQGGSYEQYF. The CDR3 DNA sequence: TGTGCCAGCAGGCCCCAATACGGACAGGGGGGCTCCTACGAGCAGTACTTC.

The chain couples TRBV2 to TRBJ2-7, with D possibly matching TRBD1 (5 bases). The CDR3 length is 12 residues. Germline lookup yields CDR1 SNHLY and CDR2 FYNNEI. V gave up 8 bases and J gave up 7 bases, with 15 bases separating them. CDR3 region: CASSLGAREQYF. CDR3 nucleotide sequence: TGTGCCAGCTCCTTAGGGGCGAGGGAGCAGTACTTC.

The chain couples TRBV5-4 to TRBJ2-5; D is unclear. The germline V gene encodes CDR1 SGHNT and CDR2 YYREEE (reference sequence). This CDR3 has 13 residues. Trimming removed 8 bases from V and 2 bases from J, with 13 bases in between. In nucleotides, the CDR3 is TGTGCCAGTACAACCACAGAGCAAGAGACCCAGTACTTC. Its translation: CASTTTEQETQYF.

The V gene is TRBV4-1, the J gene TRBJ1-5; D gene ambiguous. This CDR3 has 16 residues. Trimming left V 0 bases short and J 0 bases short, with 9 bases between. CDR1 is MGHRA, CDR2 YSYEKL, per germline. This chain's CDR3 is CASSQESYNSNQPQHF. CDR3 nucleotide sequence: TGCGCCAGCAGCCAAGAATCGTATAATAGCAATCAGCCCCAGCATTTT.

This sequence joins TRBV5-1 and TRBJ1-1; D call uncertain. CDR1 and CDR2 (germline): SGHRS, YFSETQ. The CDR3 contains 17 residues. V lost 0 bases and J lost 7, with 22 bases in between. CDR3 bases: TGCGCCAGCAGCTTGGTCCCACAGACGGCCGGAGGCGGTGAAGCTTTCTTT. This sequence encodes CASSLVPQTAGGGEAFF.

This chain links TRBV5-1 with TRBJ2-3; possibly TRBD1 for D (6 bases). V lost 5 bases to trimming and J lost 3 bases, with 16 bases between them. CDR1 is SGHRS and CDR2 is YFSETQ in the germline V gene. The CDR3 is 15 residues long. DNA of the CDR3: TGCGCCAGCAGGGAGACACCGGGACAAACAGATACGCAGTATTTT. This sequence encodes CASRETPGQTDTQYF.

The V and J genes are TRBV2 and TRBJ1-5; 8 bases map to TRBD1. The CDR3 spans 16 residues. The germline CDR1 and CDR2 sequences are SNHLY and FYNNEI. The V segment lost 6 bases and the J segment 3 bases; nucleotides outside the gene matches: 10. CDR3 nucleotides: TGTGCCAGCAGCTTCCAGGGGGCAGGGATCAATCAGCCCCAGCATTTT. It specifies CASSFQGAGINQPQHF.

This clone was seen once. The V call is TRBV14, the J call TRBJ1-5, with D maybe TRBD1 (5 bases). The CDR3 runs to 15 residues. V lost 2 bases to trimming and J lost 4 bases, with 12 bases between them. The germline gives CDR1 SGHDN, CDR2 FVKESK. CDR3 coding DNA: TGTGCCAGCAGCCAATCTGACGGGGGGAATCAGCCCCAGCATTTT. Translation: CASSQSDGGNQPQHF. Variable domain in full (rest from reference TRBV14 and TRBJ1-5): EAGVTQFPSHSVIEKGQTVTLRCDPISGHDNLYWYRRVMGKEIKFLLHFVKESKQDESGMPNNRFLAERTGGTYSTLKVQPAELEDSGVYFCASSQSDGGNQPQHFGDGTRLSIL.

This chain connects TRBV5-4 to TRBJ2-1; tentative D call: TRBD2 (6 bases). Trimming took 2 bases from V and 0 from J, leaving 9 bases between them. The CDR3 sequence is 15 residues long. Germline CDR1 and CDR2: SGHNT and YYREEE (reference sequence). The CDR3 coding sequence is TGTGCCAGCAGCTTAACCGGGAGCTCCTACAATGAGCAGTTCTTC. Translated: CASSLTGSSYNEQFF.

The V call is TRBV29-1, the J call TRBJ2-5, with 7 bases identical to TRBD2. The CDR3 loop spans 14 amino acids. CDR1 is SQVTM and CDR2 is ANQGSEA in the germline V gene. The J segment lost 4 bases and the V segment lost 4 bases, leaving 9 bases of the junction unmatched. In nucleotides, the CDR3 is TGCAGCGTTGGGGCGAGCGGGAAAGGAGAGACCCAGTACTTC. Translation: CSVGASGKGETQYF.

The chain is built from TRBV6-4 and TRBJ2-1; 7 nucleotides match TRBD2. CDR1 is MRHNA, CDR2 SNTAGT, per germline. CDR3 length: 15 residues. The trim removed 2 bases at V and 5 bases at J, leaving 6 bases unmatched. Written as DNA, the CDR3 is TGTGCCAGCAGTGACCCTAGCGGACCTAACAATGAGCAGTTCTTC. It is translated as CASSDPSGPNNEQFF.

The gene calls are TRBV5-5 and TRBJ2-5; the D gene is possibly TRBD2 (5 bases). Trimming removed 0 bases at V and 4 bases at J, with 7 bases between. Germline CDR1 reads SGHKS; CDR2 reads YYEKEE (reference sequence). The length of the CDR3 is 13 residues. CDR3 sequence: CASSLVGRETQYF. The DNA for the CDR3 is TGTGCCAGCAGCTTGGTAGGGAGAGAGACCCAGTACTTC.

This chain uses TRBV5-4 with TRBJ2-5, with a tentative D call TRBD2 (6 bases). Germline CDR1 and CDR2: SGHNT and YYREEE (reference sequence). The CDR3 sequence is 15 residues long. V was pared by 3 bases and J by 6 bases, with 18 bases between. The CDR3 sequence is CASSSPGTQAQTQYF. CDR3 bases: TGTGCCAGCAGCTCCCCCGGGACTCAAGCACAGACCCAGTACTTC.

The chain carries TRBV10-3 and TRBJ1-6; 7 bases line up with TRBD1. The CDR3 has 15 residues. Germline V gene sequence: CDR1 ENHRY, CDR2 SYGVKD. V lost 4 bases to trimming and J lost 8 bases; unmatched junction nucleotides: 8. CDR3 region: CAISVSAGTDSPLHF. For the CDR3, the DNA is TGTGCCATCAGTGTGTCCGCCGGGACAGATTCACCCCTCCACTTT.

The V gene is TRBV30, the J gene TRBJ2-3; tentative D call: TRBD1 (6 bases). Looked up from germline, CDR1 is GTSNPN and CDR2 is SVGIG (reference sequence). The CDR3 totals 13 residues. V was pared by 6 bases and J by 4 bases, with 14 bases between. The CDR3 region is CACRGSGADTQYF. In DNA form, the CDR3 reads TGTGCCTGCAGGGGCTCAGGTGCAGATACGCAGTATTTT.

The chain uses TRBV25-1 and TRBJ2-2, with D perhaps TRBD2 (5 bases). Germline V gene sequence: CDR1 MGHDK, CDR2 SYGVNS. V gave up 2 bases and J gave up 3 bases, with 7 bases separating them. The CDR3 has 14 amino acids. The CDR3, as DNA: TGTGCCAGCAGTGAACGCGGGTACACCGGGGAGCTGTTTTTT. It yields the protein CASSERGYTGELFF.

This chain uses TRBV19 with TRBJ1-2; no definite D call. Per germline, CDR1 LNHDA and CDR2 SQIVND (reference sequence). V shed 5 bases and J shed 5 bases, with 15 bases lying between them. CDR3 length equals 14 residues. CDR3 loop: CASSGPGLRYGYTF. CDR3 nucleotide sequence: TGTGCCAGTAGTGGTCCAGGCCTTAGATATGGCTACACCTTC.

The CDR3 reads CAAGEGTEAFF. DNA for the CDR3: TGTGCCGCAGGGGAGGGAACTGAAGCTTTCTTT. The chain recombines TRBV27 with TRBJ1-1, with D possibly matching TRBD1 (6 bases). The ends were cut back, 11 bases at V and 5 bases at J, with 12 bases in the middle. The CDR3 loop spans 11 amino acids. Germline loops: CDR1 MNHEY, CDR2 SMNVEV (reference sequence).

The chain carries TRBV30 and TRBJ2-5; 10 nucleotides match TRBD2. Germline V CDR1 and CDR2: GTSNPN, SVGIG (reference sequence). V was pared by 2 bases and J by 9 bases, with 6 bases of the junction left unmatched. The CDR3 contains 13 residues. This CDR3 is CAWSPSGGQAQYF. As DNA, the CDR3 is TGTGCCTGGAGTCCTAGCGGGGGCCAGGCCCAGTACTTC.

V is TRBV7-8 and J is TRBJ1-2; D is ambiguous. In germline, CDR1 is SGHVS, CDR2 FQNEAQ. V lost 0 bases and J lost 7, with 6 bases in between. The CDR3 consists of 12 residues. CDR3 residues: CASSLALSGYTF. In DNA, the CDR3 is TGTGCCAGCAGCTTAGCTTTGAGTGGCTACACCTTC.

The chain uses TRBV7-2 and TRBJ2-7, with a possible D match to TRBD2 (5 bases). CDR3 length: 16 residues. V was shortened by 8 bases and J by 2 bases, with 22 bases between the two germline ends. Germline CDR1 SGHTA, CDR2 FQGNSA. The CDR3 protein is CASAERTGSLTYEQYF. In nucleotides, the CDR3 is TGTGCCAGCGCCGAGAGGACTGGCTCCCTTACCTACGAGCAGTACTTC.

The chain joins TRBV5-1 to TRBJ2-7, with D hard to call. This CDR3 spans 14 amino acids. Trimming pared 0 bases from V and 2 bases from J, leaving 9 bases between. Germline lookup yields CDR1 SGHRS and CDR2 YFSETQ. The CDR3 DNA reads TGCGCCAGCAGCTTGGCCCCCACAGCCTACGAGCAGTACTTC. This codes for CASSLAPTAYEQYF. Full variable domain (outside the CDR3, taken from reference TRBV5-1 and TRBJ2-7): KAGVTQTPRYLIKTRGQQVTLSCSPISGHRSVSWYQQTPGQGLQFLFEYFSETQRNKGNFPGRFSGRQFSNSRSEMNVSTLELGDSALYLCASSLAPTAYEQYFGPGTRLTVT.

This chain uses TRBV5-4 with TRBJ1-3, with TRBD1 matching over 8 bases. The CDR3 contains 13 residues. Per germline, CDR1 SGHNT and CDR2 YYREEE (reference sequence). Losses at the gene ends were 5 bases for V and 2 bases for J; bases not matched to a gene: 0. The CDR3 DNA reads as TGTGCCAGCAGGGACAGGGCTGGAAACACCATATATTTT. Encoded protein: CASRDRAGNTIYF.

V gene TRBV29-1 combines with J gene TRBJ2-3; 9 bases line up with TRBD1. The junction had 21 bases not matched to a gene; V was cut back by 2 bases and J by 0 bases. Germline CDR1 is SQVTM and CDR2 is ANQGSEA. This CDR3 contains 21 residues. CDR3 region: CSVEYYFGTGRDLHSTDTQYF. CDR3 sequence (DNA): TGCAGCGTTGAATATTATTTTGGGACAGGGAGGGACCTCCATAGCACAGATACGCAGTATTTT.

This clone has at least ten counts. The chain couples TRBV11-3 to TRBJ1-2; D is unclear. V was trimmed by 5 bases and J by 8 bases, leaving 12 bases between them. Germline assignment: CDR1 SGHNT and CDR2 YENEEA. The length of the CDR3 is 12 residues. In nucleotides, the CDR3 is TGTGCCAGCAGCCCTTCGACATCGGGCTACACCTTC. Its protein product is CASSPSTSGYTF.

This chain links TRBV19 with TRBJ2-2; 9 bases are a match to TRBD1. The CDR3 has 16 amino acids. After removal of 7 bases from V and 4 bases from J, the junction contained 10 bases not matched to a gene. The V gene's germline CDR1 is LNHDA and CDR2 SQIVND (reference sequence). CDR3 in amino acids: CASKAAGQGGTGELFF. CDR3 coding DNA: TGTGCCAGTAAGGCCGCGGGACAGGGTGGCACCGGGGAGCTGTTTTTT. Supplemented by reference TRBV19 and TRBJ2-2, the full variable domain reads DGGITQSPKYLFRKEGQNVTLSCEQNLNHDAMYWYRQDPGQGLRLIYYSQIVNDFQKGDIAEGYSVSREKKESFPLTVTSAQKNPTAFYLCASKAAGQGGTGELFFGEGSRLTVL.

The chain couples TRBV6-2 or TRBV6-3 to TRBJ2-7, with TRBD2 identical over 12 bases. The germline CDR1 and CDR2 sequences are MNHEY and SVGEGT. The CDR3 is made up of 14 amino acids. J lost 2 bases, V lost 8 bases, and 4 bases had no gene match. CDR3 nucleotides: TGTGCCAGCGGTTGGACTAGCGGGACCTACGAGCAGTACTTC. Residues: CASGWTSGTYEQYF.